These T cell receptor beta chains were read from a single sample in a study of cytomegalovirus exposure and HLA in healthy donors. Sequencing used immunoSEQ multiplex PCR; TCRdb keeps in-frame clones, though not all of them. This table holds approximately 150,000 clones, approximately 84% found once. The sample comprised PBMCs. The receptors stem from a woman aged 40 to 50 in good health and CMV-seropositive. Both conserved end residues are part of each CDR3. A D gene is named only where the DNA matches it firmly. The listing skips clone size in some rows; elsewhere it reads once, few, many or a size class.

abundance: NA
v_gene: TRBV5-6
j_gene: TRBJ2-1
d_gene: TRBD1
CDR3aa: CASSLSLLTGGNEQFF
CDR3nt: TGTGCCAGCAGCTTGTCCCTTTTGACAGGGGGGAATGAGCAGTTCTTC

abundance: NA
v_gene: TRBV7-9
j_gene: TRBJ2-4
d_gene: TRBD1
CDR3aa: CASRQGENIQYF
CDR3nt: TGTGCCAGTCGACAGGGGGAAAACATTCAGTACTTC

abundance: NA
v_gene: TRBV6-1
j_gene: TRBJ1-6
d_gene: TRBD1
CDR3aa: CASRSPGQGVSPLHF
CDR3nt: TGTGCCAGCAGGTCACCGGGACAGGGAGTTTCACCCCTCCACTTT

abundance: NA
v_gene: TRBV7-7
j_gene: TRBJ2-2
d_gene: TRBD2
CDR3aa: CASSLTVSGANTGELFF
CDR3nt: TGTGCTAGCAGCTTAACGGTTAGCGGGGCGAACACCGGGGAGCTGTTTTTT

abundance: NA
v_gene: TRBV7-3
j_gene: TRBJ2-2
d_gene: NA
CDR3aa: CASSLMQNGVGELFF
CDR3nt: TGTGCCAGCAGCTTAATGCAGAACGGGGTGGGGGAGCTGTTTTTT

abundance: NA
v_gene: TRBV5-1
j_gene: TRBJ1-1
d_gene: TRBD1
CDR3aa: CASSGGQGNTEAFF
CDR3nt: TGCGCCAGCAGCGGGGGACAGGGGAACACTGAAGCTTTCTTT

abundance: NA
v_gene: TRBV28
j_gene: TRBJ2-7
d_gene: NA
CDR3aa: CASSRTGSYYEQYF
CDR3nt: TGTGCCAGCAGTCGCACAGGATCCTACTACGAGCAGTACTTC

abundance: NA
v_gene: TRBV9
j_gene: TRBJ2-6
d_gene: NA
CDR3aa: CASSVFSGANGLTF
CDR3nt: TGTGCCAGCAGCGTATTCTCTGGGGCCAACGGCCTGACTTTC

abundance: NA
v_gene: TRBV6-5
j_gene: TRBJ1-6
d_gene: NA
CDR3aa: CASKGGGVGSPLHF
CDR3nt: TGTGCCAGCAAGGGGGGGGGTGTCGGTTCACCCCTCCACTTT

abundance: NA
v_gene: TRBV11-1
j_gene: TRBJ2-1
d_gene: TRBD2
CDR3aa: CASSLVVAGPRDEQFF
CDR3nt: TGTGCCAGCAGCTTAGTGGTAGCGGGGCCTAGGGATGAGCAGTTCTTC

abundance: NA
v_gene: TRBV19
j_gene: TRBJ1-5
d_gene: TRBD1
CDR3aa: CASSKTGDRQPQHF
CDR3nt: TGTGCCAGTAGTAAAACAGGGGACCGTCAGCCCCAGCATTTT

abundance: few
v_gene: TRBV7-9
j_gene: TRBJ1-2
d_gene: NA
CDR3aa: CSSSPSGLRPSGYTF
CDR3nt: TGTTCCAGCAGCCCCTCGGGTCTTCGGCCGTCCGGCTACACCTTC

abundance: NA
v_gene: TRBV7-9
j_gene: TRBJ1-5
d_gene: TRBD1
CDR3aa: CASSLAGTGNQPQHF
CDR3nt: TGTGCCAGCAGCTTAGCGGGGACAGGCAATCAGCCCCAGCATTTT

abundance: NA
v_gene: TRBV6-5
j_gene: TRBJ1-4
d_gene: NA
CDR3aa: CASSGRTFNEKLFF
CDR3nt: TGTGCCAGCAGTGGGCGAACTTTTAATGAAAAACTGTTTTTT

abundance: NA
v_gene: TRBV4-2
j_gene: TRBJ2-2
d_gene: TRBD2
CDR3aa: CASSLHSGGMNTGELFF
CDR3nt: TGTGCCAGCAGCCTCCATAGCGGGGGGATGAACACCGGGGAGCTGTTTTTT

abundance: NA
v_gene: TRBV6-1
j_gene: TRBJ1-2
d_gene: NA
CDR3aa: CASSADPWEAANYGYTF
CDR3nt: TGTGCCAGCAGTGCCGATCCGTGGGAGGCTGCGAACTATGGCTACACCTTC

abundance: NA
v_gene: TRBV18
j_gene: TRBJ1-1
d_gene: TRBD1
CDR3aa: CASSRQDRDNTEAFF
CDR3nt: TGTGCCAGCTCACGGCAAGACAGGGACAACACTGAAGCTTTCTTT

abundance: NA
v_gene: TRBV6-5
j_gene: TRBJ2-1
d_gene: TRBD1
CDR3aa: CATRRDRVMDEQFF
CDR3nt: TGTGCCACAAGGAGGGACAGGGTAATGGATGAGCAGTTCTTC

abundance: once
v_gene: TRBV15
j_gene: TRBJ1-2
d_gene: NA
CDR3aa: CATSRELQAHLGGYTF
CDR3nt: TGTGCCACCAGCAGGGAACTGCAGGCCCACCTGGGTGGCTACACCTTC

abundance: NA
v_gene: TRBV9
j_gene: TRBJ1-6
d_gene: NA
CDR3aa: CASSVEEGNSPLHF
CDR3nt: TGTGCCAGCAGCGTAGAGGAGGGTAATTCACCCCTCCACTTT

abundance: NA
v_gene: TRBV27
j_gene: TRBJ1-6
d_gene: NA
CDR3aa: CASTLAGGNSPLHF
CDR3nt: TGTGCCAGCACACTTGCGGGGGGTAATTCACCCCTCCACTTT

abundance: once
v_gene: TRBV4-2
j_gene: TRBJ2-7
d_gene: NA
CDR3aa: CASSQGGGNSYEQYF
CDR3nt: TGTGCCAGCAGCCAAGGTGGCGGGAACTCCTACGAGCAGTACTTC

abundance: once
v_gene: TRBV7-9
j_gene: TRBJ1-1
d_gene: NA
CDR3aa: CASSLDLGQNTEAFF
CDR3nt: TGTGCCAGCAGCTTAGACCTGGGACAGAACACTGAAGCTTTCTTT

abundance: NA
v_gene: TRBV15
j_gene: TRBJ2-1
d_gene: NA
CDR3aa: CATSRDETKQFF
CDR3nt: TGTGCCACCAGCAGAGATGAGACAAAGCAGTTCTTC

abundance: once
v_gene: TRBV28
j_gene: TRBJ1-5
d_gene: NA
CDR3aa: CASRQTGYVQPQHF
CDR3nt: TGTGCCAGCAGACAAACAGGGTATGTTCAGCCCCAGCATTTT

abundance: NA
v_gene: TRBV30
j_gene: TRBJ1-1
d_gene: NA
CDR3aa: CAWSPGGGDTEAFF
CDR3nt: TGTGCCTGGAGCCCGGGCGGGGGGGACACTGAAGCTTTCTTT

abundance: NA
v_gene: TRBV5-1
j_gene: TRBJ2-7
d_gene: NA
CDR3aa: CASSVQGSYEQYF
CDR3nt: TGCGCCAGCAGCGTACAGGGTTCCTACGAGCAGTACTTC

abundance: few
v_gene: TRBV30
j_gene: TRBJ1-3
d_gene: NA
CDR3aa: CAYITAGNTIYF
CDR3nt: TGTGCCTACATTACAGCAGGAAACACCATATATTTT

abundance: once
v_gene: TRBV5-4
j_gene: TRBJ2-3
d_gene: NA
CDR3aa: CASSLAGLPTDTQYF
CDR3nt: TGTGCCAGCAGCTTGGCCGGGTTACCCACAGATACGCAGTATTTT

abundance: NA
v_gene: TRBV6-6
j_gene: TRBJ2-7
d_gene: NA
CDR3aa: CASSSDFTYEQYF
CDR3nt: TGTGCCAGCAGTTCCGACTTTACCTACGAGCAGTACTTC

abundance: NA
v_gene: TRBV5-1
j_gene: TRBJ2-2
d_gene: TRBD2
CDR3aa: CASSRTGLAGETGGELFF
CDR3nt: TGCGCCAGCAGTCGTACCGGACTAGCGGGGGAAACTGGCGGGGAGCTGTTTTTT

abundance: NA
v_gene: TRBV27
j_gene: TRBJ2-3
d_gene: TRBD1
CDR3aa: CASSPGQGRDTDTQYF
CDR3nt: TGTGCCAGCAGTCCAGGACAGGGCCGGGACACAGATACGCAGTATTTT

abundance: once
v_gene: TRBV29-1
j_gene: TRBJ2-3
d_gene: NA
CDR3aa: CSVGRGSTDTQYF
CDR3nt: TGCAGCGTTGGGCGGGGAAGCACAGATACGCAGTATTTT

abundance: few
v_gene: TRBV10-3
j_gene: TRBJ1-1
d_gene: TRBD1
CDR3aa: CAITDRDDEAFF
CDR3nt: TGTGCCATCACGGACAGGGATGATGAAGCTTTCTTT

abundance: NA
v_gene: TRBV19
j_gene: TRBJ1-5
d_gene: TRBD1
CDR3aa: CASSIPGQGVGGNQPQHF
CDR3nt: TGTGCCAGTAGTATTCCGGGACAGGGGGTAGGTGGGAATCAGCCCCAGCATTTT

abundance: once
v_gene: TRBV5-4
j_gene: TRBJ1-4
d_gene: TRBD1
CDR3aa: CASSPVPGQEKLFF
CDR3nt: TGTGCCAGCAGCCCTGTCCCGGGACAGGAAAAACTGTTTTTT